This is a list of T cell receptor beta chains from one sample in a study of graft-versus-host responses after intestinal transplantation. The data were produced by immunoSEQ multiplex PCR, yet TCRdb's version contains in-frame clones alone and is incomplete. The data hold roughly 25,000 clones, with approximately 95% observed a single time. Sequenced here: PBMCs, sampled 18 days after transplant. The receptors were sampled from a human patient who received an intestinal transplant, so some T cells may come from the graft donor. The CDR3 runs from the conserved cysteine through the conserved F or W. Each record gives: CDR3 length, clone size, J gene, V gene, D gene, CDR3 DNA, CDR3 protein. D genes are given only for firm matches. Some rows mark clone size as missing; the rest say once, few, many or name a class of expanded clone.

13 | once | TRBJ2-3 | TRBV29-1 | - | TGCAGCGCCGAGGCGGGGAGAGGAGATACGCAGTATTTT | CSAEAGRGDTQYF
15 | - | TRBJ1-5 | TRBV7-9 | - | TGTGCCAGCAGCCTGGGTAGACATTTCAATCAGCCCCAGCATTTT | CASSLGRHFNQPQHF
15 | - | TRBJ2-1 | TRBV9 | - | TGTGCCAGCAGCCCCCAGGGAAGCTCCTACAATGAGCAGTTCTTC | CASSPQGSSYNEQFF
14 | - | TRBJ1-1 | TRBV5-1 | TRBD1 | TGCGCCAGCAGGTGGGACAGGGGGAACACTGAAGCTTTCTTT | CASRWDRGNTEAFF
13 | - | TRBJ1-2 | TRBV5-6 | - | TGTGCCAGTGGGCCTGGGGGAAACTATGGCTACACCTTC | CASGPGGNYGYTF
17 | - | TRBJ1-5 | TRBV9 | - | TGTGCCAGCAGCGTAGACCCCCGGGGGAAAAGCAATCAGCCCCAGCATTTT | CASSVDPRGKSNQPQHF
13 | - | TRBJ1-2 | TRBV5-1 | TRBD1 | TGCGCCAGCAGCGCCACAGGGGACTATGGCTACACCTTC | CASSATGDYGYTF
14 | - | TRBJ2-3 | TRBV19 | - | TGTGCCAGTAGTATTAGTCCCGACGGCCCTCGGCGGTATTTT | CASSISPDGPRRYF
14 | - | TRBJ1-2 | TRBV11-2 | - | TGTGCCAGCAGCACTCCGGCTGGGAATGGCGGCTACACCTTC | CASSTPAGNGGYTF
14 | - | TRBJ2-7 | TRBV5-6 | TRBD2 | TGTGCCAGCAGCTTGTTAAGCGGGGGGTACGAGCAGTACTTC | CASSLLSGGYEQYF
15 | - | TRBJ2-1 | TRBV2 | TRBD1 | TGTGCCAGCAGTGAGGGACAGGGGGCGAACAATGAGCAGTTCTTC | CASSEGQGANNEQFF
14 | - | TRBJ2-7 | TRBV5-1 | - | TGCGCCAGCAGCTTGGGGCCAGGGTCATACGAGCAGTACTTC | CASSLGPGSYEQYF
15 | - | TRBJ1-4 | TRBV7-8 | TRBD1 | TGTGCCAGCAGCCGGGACAGGGTCCGAGGGGAAAAACTGTTTTTT | CASSRDRVRGEKLFF
13 | - | TRBJ2-3 | TRBV30 | TRBD2 | TGTGCCTGCAGACTAGCGGGCACAGATACGCAGTATTTT | CACRLAGTDTQYF
14 | - | TRBJ1-1 | TRBV5-1 | - | TGCGCCAGCAGCTTGGCCACCGGGGGCGCCGAAGCTTTCTTT | CASSLATGGAEAFF
17 | - | TRBJ1-1 | TRBV29-1 | TRBD1 | TGCAGCGTTGAAAGAAGAACGGGACAGGGAATAGGCACTGAAGCTTTCTTT | CSVERRTGQGIGTEAFF
14 | - | TRBJ1-2 | TRBV5-8 | - | TGTGCCAGCAGACTAGGACAGACTGTCTATGGCTACACCTTC | CASRLGQTVYGYTF
12 | few | TRBJ2-2 | TRBV19 | - | TGTGCCAGTAGTTGGGACACCGGGGAGCTGTTTTTT | CASSWDTGELFF
15 | - | TRBJ1-1 | TRBV29-1 | - | TGCAGCGTTGCTGGGACAACACGAATGAACACTGAAGCTTTCTTT | CSVAGTTRMNTEAFF
17 | - | TRBJ2-1 | TRBV6-1 | TRBD2 | TGTGCCAGCAGTGCAGGGGCTCTAGCGGGGGGATACAATGAGCAGTTCTTC | CASSAGALAGGYNEQFF
14 | once | TRBJ1-5 | TRBV4-1 | - | TGCGCCAGCAGCCCGCCAGGGGTTGGCCAGCCCCAGCATTTT | CASSPPGVGQPQHF
14 | once | TRBJ2-7 | TRBV6-5 | - | TGTGCCACCGCGTCATTTGGGTTCCCCTACGAGCAGTACTTC | CATASFGFPYEQYF
11 | - | TRBJ1-1 | TRBV7-9 | - | TGTGCCAGCAGCTCCGCGAGTATCTCTTTCTTT | CASSSASISFF
15 | - | TRBJ1-5 | TRBV7-9 | - | TGTGCCAGCAGCTCATCCGACAGAAGCAATCAGCCCCAGCATTTT | CASSSSDRSNQPQHF
13 | - | TRBJ2-7 | TRBV11-2 | - | TGTGCCAGCAGCTTAGTGGGGGGGCTTGAGCAGTACTTC | CASSLVGGLEQYF
17 | - | TRBJ1-4 | TRBV7-9 | - | TGTGCCAGCACCAACCCGAATATACGGGGAGGTGGAGAAAAACTGTTTTTT | CASTNPNIRGGGEKLFF
16 | - | TRBJ2-5 | TRBV5-4 | TRBD1 | TGTGCCAGCAGCTTGAGTTTAGCAGGACAGGGCGATTACCAGTACTTC | CASSLSLAGQGDYQYF
12 | - | TRBJ2-1 | TRBV19 | - | TGTGCCAGTAAGGGGGACACGGATGAGCAGTTCTTC | CASKGDTDEQFF
15 | - | TRBJ2-2 | TRBV4-1 | TRBD1 | TGCGCCAGCCTACGGACAGGGAGAGGCACCGGGGAGCTGTTTTTT | CASLRTGRGTGELFF
12 | - | TRBJ1-2 | TRBV5-5 | - | TGTGCCAGCAGCCAAGCGATGAGTGGCTACACCTTC | CASSQAMSGYTF
15 | - | TRBJ1-2 | TRBV19 | TRBD1 | TGTGCCAGTATTCGAGTGGCAGGGGGCTTCTATGGCTACACCTTC | CASIRVAGGFYGYTF
16 | - | TRBJ2-1 | TRBV14 | TRBD2 | TGTGCCAGCAGTTATATTGGACTAGGTGCCTACAATGAGCAGTTCTTC | CASSYIGLGAYNEQFF
16 | - | TRBJ2-2 | TRBV4-1 | - | TGCGCCAGCAGCCTCCTCATGACTGCGAACACCGGGGAGCTGTTTTTT | CASSLLMTANTGELFF
13 | once | TRBJ2-5 | TRBV6-5 | - | TGTGCCAGCAGACTTATGTACCAAGAGACCCAGTACTTC | CASRLMYQETQYF
14 | once | TRBJ1-5 | TRBV30 | TRBD1 | TGTGCCTGGAGCGACGGACAGGTTAATCAGCCCCAGCATTTT | CAWSDGQVNQPQHF
14 | - | TRBJ2-5 | TRBV6-1 | - | TGTGCCAGCCGACAGTCCGAATCTCCAGGGACCCAGTACTTC | CASRQSESPGTQYF
14 | - | TRBJ2-3 | TRBV2 | - | TGTGCCAGCAGTGAAAGATCAGGGCCCGATACGCAGTATTTT | CASSERSGPDTQYF
16 | - | TRBJ2-3 | TRBV4-2 | TRBD2 | TGTGCCAGCAGTCCTACTAGCGGGGGGGGCACAGATACGCAGTATTTT | CASSPTSGGGTDTQYF
13 | - | TRBJ1-5 | TRBV7-8 | - | TGTGCCAGCAGCTTTATGAGCAATCAGCCCCAGCATTTT | CASSFMSNQPQHF
13 | - | TRBJ2-1 | TRBV12-5 | TRBD2 | TGTGCTAGTGGTTCGCCGGGGGGTATTGAGCAGTTCTTC | CASGSPGGIEQFF
11 | - | TRBJ2-1 | TRBV11-1 | - | TGTGCCAGCAGCTATCGCAATGAGCAGTTCTTC | CASSYRNEQFF
13 | - | TRBJ2-3 | TRBV9 | - | TGTGCCAGCAGCGTGGGAGCGAAACGCACGCAGTATTTT | CASSVGAKRTQYF
15 | - | TRBJ1-6 | TRBV6-5 | - | TGTGCCAGCAGTTACCAGATGTCCTATAATTCACCCCTCCACTTT | CASSYQMSYNSPLHF
15 | once | TRBJ1-3 | TRBV11-2 | - | TGTGCCAGCAGCTTTTCGATGCGGGCTGGAAACACCATATATTTT | CASSFSMRAGNTIYF
12 | - | TRBJ1-4 | TRBV13 | - | TGTGCCAGCAGCTTACAGGGGGAAAAACTGTTTTTT | CASSLQGEKLFF
17 | - | TRBJ2-3 | TRBV14 | - | TGTGCCAGCAGCCAAGATAGCCAGTCCCTTAACACAGATACGCAGTATTTT | CASSQDSQSLNTDTQYF
13 | - | TRBJ1-5 | TRBV10-2 | - | TGCGCCAGCAGTTGGGACATCCCTCAGCCCCAGCATTTT | CASSWDIPQPQHF
18 | - | TRBJ2-7 | TRBV19 | - | TGTGCCAGTAGTATAGACCCCTGGGGGGCAGGGGGAGAGTACGAGCAGTACTTC | CASSIDPWGAGGEYEQYF